Shown below are 14 T cell receptor beta chains from a single sample sequenced in a study of CD8+ T cells in alopecia areata. In each case, RNA was isolated and then reverse transcribed into cDNA as the sequencing template. Clones were read by immunoSEQ multiplex PCR, and TCRdb kept only the in-frame ones, dropping some. Of some 180,000 clones listed, around 49% were seen once; the top ten hold around 9.1%. Specified treatment: oral pan-JAK inhibitor, 5-10 mg twice daily. Material: CD8+ T cells sorted from blood, obtained between weeks 51 and 54, from a patient treated with tofacitinib. The receptors come from a human donor with alopecia areata.

This clone was counted only a few times. J is TRBJ2-1 and V is TRBV27; tentative D call: TRBD1 (6 bases). Germline CDR1 MNHEY, CDR2 SMNVEV (reference sequence). This CDR3 is built from 13 residues. Trimming pared 2 bases from V and 9 bases from J, leaving 11 bases between. The CDR3 sequence is CASSLARGGEQFF. CDR3 coding DNA: TGTGCCAGCAGTTTAGCCAGGGGCGGTGAGCAGTTCTTC.

In its sample, this clone was seen a few times. V usage is TRBV13 and J usage is TRBJ2-7, with D possibly matching TRBD2 (5 bases). V was cut by 5 bases and J by 6 bases, with 14 bases left in between. There are 13 residues in the CDR3. Germline loops: CDR1 PRHDT, CDR2 FYEKMQ (reference sequence). CDR3 nucleotides: TGTGCCAGCAGCCCCCGGACTTCTCTCGAGCAGTACTTC. It specifies CASSPRTSLEQYF.

This clone is a singleton in its sample. The sample holds other DNA sequences that translate to the same CDR3. This rearrangement joins TRBV27 to TRBJ2-7; the match to TRBD1 covers 8 bases. Germline assignment: CDR1 MNHEY and CDR2 SMNVEV (reference sequence). CDR3 size: 16 residues. Trimming took 0 bases from V and 0 from J; bases not matched to a gene: 4. CDR3 sequence: CASSLSSGTGSYEQYF. CDR3 nucleotides: TGTGCCAGCAGTTTATCTTCCGGGACAGGCTCCTACGAGCAGTACTTC.

The chain couples TRBV9 to TRBJ2-5; maybe TRBD1 (5 bases). The CDR3 runs to 15 residues. Looked up from germline, CDR1 is SGDLS and CDR2 is YYNGEE. V dropped 0 bases and J dropped 2 bases, with 11 bases sitting between them. The CDR3 sequence: CASSVVGRAQETQYF. The CDR3, as DNA: TGTGCCAGCAGCGTAGTTGGCAGGGCGCAAGAGACCCAGTACTTC. Full variable domain (missing parts from reference TRBV9 and TRBJ2-5): DSGVTQTPKHLITATGQRVTLRCSPRSGDLSVYWYQQSLDQGLQFLIQYYNGEERAKGNILERFSAQQFPDLHSELNLSSLELGDSALYFCASSVVGRAQETQYFGPGTRLLVL.

The J gene is TRBJ2-5, the V gene TRBV7-8; D perhaps matches TRBD1 (5 bases). The ends were cut back, 4 bases at V and 5 bases at J, with 11 bases in the middle. This CDR3 comprises 13 residues. CDR1 SGHVS and CDR2 FQNEAQ come from the germline V gene. CDR3 nucleotides: TGTGCCAGCAGCTCCCCCAGGGCGGAGACCCAGTACTTC. Translated, it gives CASSSPRAETQYF.

DNA of the CDR3: TGCAGCGGTAACGGGGGGCCGATCTACAATGAGCAGTTCTTC. Its protein product is CSGNGGPIYNEQFF. The chain joins TRBV29-1 to TRBJ2-1, with D possibly matching TRBD2 (7 bases). CDR3 length: 14 residues. Germline V CDR1 and CDR2: SQVTM, ANQGSEA. Trimming removed 7 bases from V and 3 bases from J, with 16 bases in between.

The chain has TRBV6-1 and TRBJ2-5; the match to TRBD1 covers 7 bases. The germline V gene encodes CDR1 MNHNS and CDR2 SASEGT. Unmatched junction bases numbered 3, after V lost 4 bases and J lost 4 bases. This CDR3 contains 13 residues. The CDR3 DNA sequence: TGTGCCAGCAGTGTTAACAGGGGAGAGACCCAGTACTTC. This sequence encodes CASSVNRGETQYF.

The chain links TRBV2 to TRBJ2-7; 13 bases align to TRBD2. The J segment lost 4 bases and the V segment lost 4 bases, leaving 10 bases of the junction unmatched. This CDR3 comprises 17 residues. Germline CDR1 SNHLY, CDR2 FYNNEI. CDR3 bases: TGTGCCAGCAGTGGCGGACTAGCGGGGGCCCCCGGGTACGAGCAGTACTTC. As protein: CASSGGLAGAPGYEQYF. Full variable domain (remainder filled in from reference TRBV2 and TRBJ2-7): EPEVTQTPSHQVTQMGQEVILRCVPISNHLYFYWYRQILGQKVEFLVSFYNNEISEKSEIFDDQFSVERPDGSNFTLKIRSTKLEDSAMYFCASSGGLAGAPGYEQYFGPGTRLTVT.

The chain uses TRBV6-6 and TRBJ1-6; D is undetermined. The CDR3 runs to 15 residues. The germline V gene has CDR1 MNHNY and CDR2 SVGAGI (reference sequence). V was pared by 8 bases and J by 0 bases, with 11 bases between. CDR3 in amino acids: CASLRESSYNSPLHF. The CDR3 DNA sequence: TGTGCCAGCCTCAGAGAGAGCTCCTATAATTCACCCCTCCACTTT.

This clone showed up just a few times. The chain joins TRBV15 to TRBJ1-1; D is undetermined. This CDR3 comprises 13 residues. Trimming removed 4 bases at V and 1 base at J, with 7 bases between. Looked up from germline, CDR1 is LNHNV and CDR2 is YYDKDF (reference sequence). This chain's CDR3 is CATSKVGNTEAFF. CDR3 DNA: TGTGCCACCAGCAAGGTTGGGAACACTGAAGCTTTCTTT. The full variable domain, with the rest looked up from reference TRBV15 and TRBJ1-1, is DAMVIQNPRYQVTQFGKPVTLSCSQTLNHNVMYWYQQKSSQAPKLLFHYYDKDFNNEADTPDNFQSRRPNTSFCFLDIRSPGLGDTAMYLCATSKVGNTEAFFGQGTRLTVV.

Only a few counts were recorded for this clone. The chain is built from TRBV6-4 and TRBJ2-3, with TRBD2 matching 10 bases. The CDR3 consists of 15 residues. The germline V gene has CDR1 MRHNA and CDR2 SNTAGT. V lost 5 bases, J lost 1 base, and 3 bases stayed unmatched. The CDR3 sequence: CASSPTSGGTDTQYF. The CDR3 DNA follows: TGTGCCAGCAGTCCAACTAGCGGGGGCACAGATACGCAGTATTTT.

The chain is built from TRBV18 and TRBJ2-3; 10 nucleotides align to TRBD2. The CDR3 has 15 residues. Germline V lookup: CDR1 KGHSH, CDR2 LQKENI. With 3 bases clipped from V and 2 bases from J, the junction kept 2 bases outside the gene matches. The CDR3 coding sequence is TGTGCCAGCTCACCGAGCGGGGGGGACACAGATACGCAGTATTTT. Translation gives CASSPSGGDTDTQYF. The variable domain in full, completed from reference TRBV18 and TRBJ2-3, reads NAGVMQNPRHLVRRRGQEARLRCSPMKGHSHVYWYRQLPEEGLKFMVYLQKENIIDESGMPKERFSAEFPKEGPSILRIQQVVRGDSAAYFCASSPSGGDTDTQYFGPGTRLTVL.

The J gene is TRBJ2-5, the V gene TRBV29-1; tentative D call: TRBD1 (6 bases). V was shortened by 4 bases and J by 3 bases, with 9 bases between the two germline ends. Germline V gene lookup returns CDR1 SQVTM and CDR2 ANQGSEA. The length of the CDR3 is 12 residues. CDR3 nucleotide sequence: TGCAGCGTTGGACAGGTGGAAGAGACCCAGTACTTC. It encodes CSVGQVEETQYF.

A note on this clone: The sample contains more than one DNA sequence encoding this CDR3. The V gene is TRBV30, the J gene TRBJ1-1; no clear D. The CDR3 is made up of 11 amino acids. CDR1 GTSNPN and CDR2 SVGIG come from the germline V gene (reference sequence). The V gene lost 0 bases and the J gene lost 7 bases, with 6 bases spanning the gap. The DNA of the CDR3 is TGTGCCTGGAGTGTAGGAGGTGAAGCTTTCTTT. The encoded protein is CAWSVGGEAFF.